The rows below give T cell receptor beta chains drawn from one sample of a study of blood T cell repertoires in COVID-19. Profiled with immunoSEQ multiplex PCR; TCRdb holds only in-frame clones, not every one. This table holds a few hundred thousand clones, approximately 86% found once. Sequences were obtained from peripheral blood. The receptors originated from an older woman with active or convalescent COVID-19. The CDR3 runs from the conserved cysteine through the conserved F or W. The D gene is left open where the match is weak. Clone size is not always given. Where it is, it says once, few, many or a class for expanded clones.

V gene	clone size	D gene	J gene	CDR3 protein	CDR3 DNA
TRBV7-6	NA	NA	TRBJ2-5	CASSSSGTDETQYF	TGTGCCAGCAGCTCGTCCGGGACTGATGAGACCCAGTACTTC
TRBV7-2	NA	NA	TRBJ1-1	CASSMAGRGAEAFF	TGTGCCAGCAGCATGGCAGGGAGGGGAGCTGAAGCTTTCTTT
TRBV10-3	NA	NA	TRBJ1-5	CAISESSGANQPQHF	TGTGCCATCAGTGAGTCAAGTGGGGCCAATCAGCCCCAGCATTTT
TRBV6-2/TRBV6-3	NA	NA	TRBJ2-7	CASSYLPPSSYEQYF	TGTGCCAGCAGTTACCTTCCTCCGAGCTCCTACGAGCAGTACTTC
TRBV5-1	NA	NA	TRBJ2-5	CASSLAQQETQYF	TGCGCCAGCAGCTTGGCACAACAAGAGACCCAGTACTTC
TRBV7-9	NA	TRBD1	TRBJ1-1	CASSPGTGRRTEAFF	TGTGCCAGCAGCCCCGGGACAGGACGGAGGACTGAAGCTTTCTTT
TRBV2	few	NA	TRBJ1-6	CASSNGGSYNSPLHF	TGTGCCAGCAGTAATGGAGGCTCCTATAATTCACCCCTCCACTTT
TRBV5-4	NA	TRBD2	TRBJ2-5	CASSSRTSGIYQETQYF	TGTGCCAGCAGCTCACGGACTAGCGGGATTTACCAAGAGACCCAGTACTTC
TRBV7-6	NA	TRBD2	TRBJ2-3	CASSLAASGGIDTQYF	TGTGCCAGCAGCTTAGCTGCTAGCGGGGGGATTGATACGCAGTATTTT
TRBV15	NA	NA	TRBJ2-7	CATSGRVQSYEQYF	TGTGCCACCAGCGGCCGGGTCCAATCCTACGAGCAGTACTTC
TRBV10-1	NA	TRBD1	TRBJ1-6	CASRTPGQGVGPLHF	TGCGCCAGCAGAACACCGGGACAGGGGGTAGGGCCCCTCCACTTT
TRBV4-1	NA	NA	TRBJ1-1	CASSQSGVGPNTEAFF	TGCGCCAGCAGCCAATCAGGGGTCGGCCCGAACACTGAAGCTTTCTTT
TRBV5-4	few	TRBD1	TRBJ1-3	CASSSTGAGNTIYF	TGTGCCAGCAGCTCGACAGGGGCTGGAAACACCATATATTTT
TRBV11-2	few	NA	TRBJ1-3	CASSLAVSISGNTIYF	TGTGCCAGCAGCTTGGCAGTCTCAATCTCTGGAAACACCATATATTTT
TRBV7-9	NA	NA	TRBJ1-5	CASSSTATGPQHF	TGTGCCAGCAGCTCGACGGCCACAGGGCCCCAGCATTTT
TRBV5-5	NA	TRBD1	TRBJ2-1	CASSGTGGQSTYNEQFF	TGTGCCAGCAGCGGGACAGGGGGCCAAAGTACTTACAATGAGCAGTTCTTC
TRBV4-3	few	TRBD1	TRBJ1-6	CASSLRSGTGNSPLHF	TGCGCCAGCAGCCTCAGAAGTGGGACAGGAAATTCACCCCTCCACTTT
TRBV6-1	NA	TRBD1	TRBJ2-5	CASSEYRDRGSKETQYF	TGTGCCAGCAGTGAATACCGGGACAGGGGCTCCAAAGAGACCCAGTACTTC
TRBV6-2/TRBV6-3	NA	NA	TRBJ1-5	CASSKTGLPYSNQPQHF	TGTGCCAGCAGTAAAACAGGGTTACCATATAGCAATCAGCCCCAGCATTTT
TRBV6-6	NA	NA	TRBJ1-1	CASSRSSGAGNTEAFF	TGTGCCAGCAGCCGCAGTTCAGGCGCCGGGAACACTGAAGCTTTCTTT
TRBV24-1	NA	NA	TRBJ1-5	CATSAGVRNQPQHF	TGTGCCACCAGTGCAGGGGTTCGGAATCAGCCCCAGCATTTT
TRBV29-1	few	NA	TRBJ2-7	CSVEGVETGPTYEQYF	TGCAGCGTTGAAGGTGTCGAGACAGGCCCCACCTACGAGCAGTACTTC
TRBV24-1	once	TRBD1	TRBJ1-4	CATSDRDRGGNEKLFF	TGTGCCACCAGTGACCGGGACAGGGGGGGGAATGAAAAACTGTTTTTT
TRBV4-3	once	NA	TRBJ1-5	CASSQDGGTQHF	TGCGCCAGCAGCCAAGATGGGGGGACCCAGCATTTT
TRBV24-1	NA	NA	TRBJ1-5	CATSSGTYTTNQPQHF	TGTGCCACCAGTTCCGGGACATACACAACCAATCAGCCCCAGCATTTT
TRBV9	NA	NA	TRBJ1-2	CASSVVTGPMDGYTF	TGTGCCAGCAGCGTAGTTACAGGGCCTATGGATGGCTACACCTTC
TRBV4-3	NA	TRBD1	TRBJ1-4	CASSQERGTGTEKLFF	TGCGCCAGCAGCCAAGAGAGAGGGACAGGTACTGAAAAACTGTTTTTT
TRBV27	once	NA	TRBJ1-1	CASSPWPQGPGTEAFF	TGTGCCAGCAGTCCATGGCCACAGGGACCGGGTACTGAAGCTTTCTTT
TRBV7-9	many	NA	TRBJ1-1	CASSLVQNTEAFF	TGTGCCAGCAGCTTAGTACAGAACACTGAAGCTTTCTTT
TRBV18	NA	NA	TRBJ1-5	CASSPLGAQPQHF	TGTGCCAGCTCACCCCTGGGAGCTCAGCCCCAGCATTTT
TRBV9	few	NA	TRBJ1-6	CASSQEGDSPLHF	TGTGCCAGCAGCCAAGAGGGGGATTCACCCCTCCACTTT
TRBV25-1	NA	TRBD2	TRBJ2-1	CASQKTEGAGVGNEQFF	TGTGCCAGCCAAAAGACTGAGGGAGCGGGGGTGGGTAATGAGCAGTTCTTC
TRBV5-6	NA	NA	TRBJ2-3	CASSWARRGDPDTQYF	TGTGCCAGCAGCTGGGCTCGCAGGGGGGACCCAGATACGCAGTATTTT
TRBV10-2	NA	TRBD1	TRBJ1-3	CASSEQGAGNTIYF	TGCGCCAGCAGTGAACAGGGGGCTGGAAACACCATATATTTT
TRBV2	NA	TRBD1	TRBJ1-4	CASSEGGGLEKLFF	TGTGCCAGCAGTGAAGGAGGGGGCCTTGAAAAACTGTTTTTT
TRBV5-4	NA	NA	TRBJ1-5	CASSLGTQLNQPQHF	TGTGCCAGCAGCTTGGGGACACAGTTGAATCAGCCCCAGCATTTT
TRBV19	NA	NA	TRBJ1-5	CASSRGNQPQHF	TGTGCCAGTAGTCGGGGAAATCAGCCCCAGCATTTT
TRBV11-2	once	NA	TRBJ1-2	CASSLEPGGGRYGYTF	TGTGCCAGCAGCTTAGAGCCAGGCGGAGGGAGGTATGGCTACACCTTC
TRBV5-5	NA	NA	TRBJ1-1	CASSLMRDTEAFF	TGTGCCAGCAGCTTGATGCGAGACACTGAAGCTTTCTTT
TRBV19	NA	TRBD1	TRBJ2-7	CASSQQGSLREQYF	TGTGCCAGTAGTCAACAGGGGAGTCTACGGGAGCAGTACTTC
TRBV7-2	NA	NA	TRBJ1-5	CASSRRGVVVQHF	TGTGCCAGCAGCCGGCGTGGAGTAGTGGTCCAGCATTTT
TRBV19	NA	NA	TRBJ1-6	CASSISSSGISPLHF	TGTGCCAGTAGTATATCATCGTCCGGGATTTCACCCCTCCACTTT
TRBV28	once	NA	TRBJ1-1	CASSFPAGAAFF	TGTGCCAGCAGTTTCCCTGCGGGGGCTGCTTTCTTT
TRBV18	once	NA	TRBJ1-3	CASSPVLLQGTPGNTIYF	TGTGCCAGCTCACCTGTCCTCCTACAGGGAACCCCTGGAAACACCATATATTTT
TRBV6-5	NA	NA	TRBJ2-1	CASRATRDRGHEQFF	TGTGCCAGCAGGGCGACCCGGGATAGAGGTCATGAGCAGTTCTTC
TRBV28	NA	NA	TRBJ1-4	CASSPHQAGQNEKLFF	TGTGCCAGCAGTCCCCACCAGGCAGGGCAGAATGAAAAACTGTTTTTT